The 27 T cell receptor beta chains reported below all come from one sample, sequenced in a study of blood T cell repertoires in COVID-19. This table comes from immunoSEQ multiplex PCR, and its TCRdb copy is limited to in-frame clones, with some not included. The sample yields approximately 140,000 clones, about four fifths seen once. Specimen: peripheral blood. The receptor source for this set is a man aged 35-49 years with active or convalescent COVID-19.

The J gene is TRBJ2-4, the V gene TRBV4-1; TRBD1 matches 7 bases. Germline lookup yields CDR1 MGHRA and CDR2 YSYEKL. The CDR3 is 17 residues long. The junction had 12 bases not matched to a gene; V was cut back by 0 bases and J by 7 bases. CDR3 sequence: CASSQDNDRARGNIQYF. As DNA, the CDR3 is TGCGCCAGCAGCCAAGACAATGACAGGGCCAGGGGGAACATTCAGTACTTC.

The chain recombines TRBV3-1 (or the pseudogene TRBV3-2) with TRBJ1-2, with D maybe TRBD1 (6 bases). Trimming shortened V by 4 bases and J by 2 bases, and 17 bases separated the two germline ends. This CDR3 comprises 16 residues. CDR1 LGHDT and CDR2 YNNKEL come from the germline V gene (reference sequence). The CDR3 DNA reads as TGTGCCAGCAGCCCAGACGGGACACTCCTGAACTATGGCTACACCTTC. This sequence encodes CASSPDGTLLNYGYTF.

The chain recombines TRBV4-1 with TRBJ1-6, with 11 positions matching TRBD1. The germline CDR1 and CDR2 sequences are MGHRA and YSYEKL. The CDR3 runs to 18 residues. The V and J ends lost 0 bases and 2 bases, in that order; junction bases with no gene match: 3. CDR3 in amino acids: CASSQDGTGGAYNSPLHF. The CDR3 nucleotides are TGCGCCAGCAGCCAAGATGGGACAGGGGGGGCCTATAATTCACCCCTCCACTTT.

The chain links TRBV6-4 to TRBJ2-5, with D possibly being TRBD1 (6 bases). Per germline, CDR1 MRHNA and CDR2 SNTAGT. The CDR3 consists of 16 residues. With 8 bases removed from V and 3 bases from J, the gap between germline ends came to 22 bases. CDR3 protein: CASLSPGQTPEETQYF. The CDR3 nucleotides read TGTGCCAGCCTCTCCCCGGGACAAACGCCCGAAGAGACCCAGTACTTC.

The gene calls are TRBV5-6 and TRBJ1-4, with 7 bases aligning to TRBD1. Per the germline V gene, CDR1 is SGHDT and CDR2 is YYEEEE. The CDR3 has 15 amino acids. Trimming cost V 4 bases and J 2 bases; bases outside gene matches: 5. The chain's CDR3 is CASSHAGQTNEKLFF. The CDR3 region has the DNA TGTGCCAGCAGCCACGCGGGACAGACTAATGAAAAACTGTTTTTT.

The genes are TRBV2 and TRBJ2-7; D remains unclear. CDR3 length: 11 amino acids. V was shortened by 6 bases and J by 2 bases, with 5 bases between the two germline ends. Germline CDR1 SNHLY, CDR2 FYNNEI. The CDR3 reads CASRRAYEQYF. As DNA, the CDR3 is TGTGCCAGCAGGAGAGCCTACGAGCAGTACTTC.

In nucleotides, the CDR3 is TGTGCCAGCAGTTCCGCCGGGACACCAGGCGACACTGAAGCTTTCTTT. This translates into CASSSAGTPGDTEAFF. The rearrangement joins TRBV6-6 to TRBJ1-1, with TRBD1 as a possible D gene (6 bases). The CDR3 spans 16 residues. Trimming took off 4 bases at V and 3 bases at J, with 18 bases between the two ends. Germline-derived CDR1 and CDR2 are MNHNY and SVGAGI (reference sequence).

This clone has only one observation. The chain combines TRBV27 with TRBJ2-6; 10 positions match TRBD1. The CDR3 extends over 19 amino acids. Germline trimming cut 0 bases from V and 1 base from J; bases unmatched to any gene: 6. Germline CDR1 reads MNHEY; CDR2 reads SMNVEV (reference sequence). CDR3 residues: CASSLSATGGASGANVLTF. Here the CDR3 DNA reads TGTGCCAGCAGTTTATCGGCGACAGGGGGCGCATCTGGGGCCAACGTCCTGACTTTC.

The J gene is TRBJ1-5, the V gene TRBV18; the D is unclear. V gave up 5 bases and J gave up 0 bases, with 5 bases separating them. Germline loops: CDR1 KGHSH, CDR2 LQKENI. CDR3 size: 13 residues. The CDR3 nucleotides are TGTGCCAGCTCAGACAATAGCAATCAGCCCCAGCATTTT. Translation gives CASSDNSNQPQHF. The full variable domain, rest sourced from reference TRBV18 and TRBJ1-5, is NAGVMQNPRHLVRRRGQEARLRCSPMKGHSHVYWYRQLPEEGLKFMVYLQKENIIDESGMPKERFSAEFPKEGPSILRIQQVVRGDSAAYFCASSDNSNQPQHFGDGTRLSIL.

This clone was found once. The genes are TRBV2 and TRBJ2-7; possible D gene TRBD2, 7 bases. Trimming took off 6 bases at V and 2 bases at J, with 11 bases between the two ends. This CDR3 region has 13 residues. Germline loops: CDR1 SNHLY, CDR2 FYNNEI. The CDR3 sequence: CASRKGGTYEQYF. The DNA for the CDR3 is TGTGCCAGCAGAAAGGGGGGGACCTACGAGCAGTACTTC. Together with reference TRBV2 and TRBJ2-7, the CDR3 gives the full variable domain: EPEVTQTPSHQVTQMGQEVILRCVPISNHLYFYWYRQILGQKVEFLVSFYNNEISEKSEIFDDQFSVERPDGSNFTLKIRSTKLEDSAMYFCASRKGGTYEQYFGPGTRLTVT.

The chain carries TRBV9 and TRBJ2-5; 14 nucleotides line up with TRBD2. Trimming cost V 4 bases and J 4 bases; bases outside gene matches: 6. The germline V gene has CDR1 SGDLS and CDR2 YYNGEE. The CDR3 is made up of 16 amino acids. The CDR3 loop reads CASSSTSGGARETQYF. The CDR3 bases are TGTGCCAGCAGCTCGACTAGCGGGGGGGCTCGAGAGACCCAGTACTTC.

V usage is TRBV6-5 and J usage is TRBJ2-5; 10 bases map to TRBD1. The length of the CDR3 is 16 residues. V shed 2 bases and J 4 bases; nucleotides not matched to a gene: 7. The germline V gene encodes CDR1 MNHEY and CDR2 SVGAGI. CDR3 residues: CASSYGGQGVLETQYF. Here the CDR3 DNA reads TGTGCCAGCAGTTACGGAGGACAGGGGGTCTTAGAGACCCAGTACTTC.

The chain links TRBV9 to TRBJ2-3; maybe TRBD2 (6 bases). The CDR3 runs 16 residues. Germline CDR1 SGDLS, CDR2 YYNGEE. V was shortened by 2 bases and J by 0 bases, with 13 bases between the two germline ends. The CDR3 loop reads CASSVRDSSSTDTQYF. CDR3 nucleotide sequence: TGTGCCAGCAGCGTTAGGGACTCCTCTAGCACAGATACGCAGTATTTT.

The chain is built from TRBV5-1 and TRBJ1-4, with unresolved D. This CDR3 has 14 residues. Trimming took off 4 bases at V and 4 bases at J, with 11 bases between the two ends. Germline lookup yields CDR1 SGHRS and CDR2 YFSETQ. The CDR3 is CASSLGGVNEKLFF. In nucleotides, the CDR3 is TGCGCCAGCAGCCTGGGAGGTGTTAATGAAAAACTGTTTTTT.

The chain combines TRBV7-9 with TRBJ2-7; TRBD1 aligns across 9 bases. The CDR3 has 12 residues. Looked up from germline, CDR1 is SEHNR and CDR2 is FQNEAQ (reference sequence). V trimming: 7 bases; J trimming: 10 bases; junction bases outside the gene matches: 8. CDR3 bases: TGTGCCAGCAACCAGGGACAGGGAGGTCAGTACTTC. It encodes CASNQGQGGQYF.

This clone appeared a single time. The junction does not match germline at one end; this may be a read error. The chain carries TRBV4-3 and TRBJ2-2, with D perhaps TRBD2 (6 bases). Germline CDR1 reads LGHNA; CDR2 reads YSLEER. The CDR3 has 14 residues. The CDR3 loop is CASSQGPYTGGLFF. The CDR3 DNA follows: TGCGCCAGCAGCCAAGGGCCATACACCGGGGGGCTGTTTTTT.

On this clone: It is unclear where the CDR3 begins or ends on the DNA, so no DNA is shown, and the CDR3 is as TCRdb lists it. The rearrangement joins TRBV28 to TRBJ1-1. Germline CDR1 and CDR2: MDHEN and SYDVKM. The CDR3 is 16 amino acids long, termini counted. CDR3: CASILGGALKYTEAFF.

This clone was seen once. The V call is TRBV5-1, the J call TRBJ2-1; TRBD2 might be the D (7 bases). V dropped 4 bases and J dropped 2 bases, with 16 bases sitting between them. CDR1 SGHRS and CDR2 YFSETQ come from the germline V gene. CDR3 length: 16 amino acids. CDR3 protein: CASSGAAGDTYNEQFF. The CDR3, as DNA: TGCGCCAGCAGCGGCGCGGCGGGGGACACCTACAATGAGCAGTTCTTC.

The chain couples TRBV2 to TRBJ1-1; D gene uncertain. The CDR3 spans 14 residues. Per the germline V gene, CDR1 is SNHLY and CDR2 is FYNNEI. V was pared by 3 bases and J by 0 bases, with 8 bases between. The CDR3 here is CASSDQVLNTEAFF. The CDR3 nucleotides read TGTGCCAGCAGTGACCAGGTCCTGAACACTGAAGCTTTCTTT. Full variable domain (rest looked up from reference TRBV2 and TRBJ1-1): EPEVTQTPSHQVTQMGQEVILRCVPISNHLYFYWYRQILGQKVEFLVSFYNNEISEKSEIFDDQFSVERPDGSNFTLKIRSTKLEDSAMYFCASSDQVLNTEAFFGQGTRLTVV.

This clone has a handful of counts. The chain links TRBV4-2 to TRBJ1-5; tentatively, D is TRBD1 (5 bases). CDR1 and CDR2 (germline): LGHNA, YNFKEQ. The CDR3 spans 13 residues. Trimming stripped 3 bases from V and 4 bases from J, with 7 bases between. CDR3 bases: TGTGCCAGCAGCCAGGGGCAGAATCAGCCCCAGCATTTT. Amino acid sequence: CASSQGQNQPQHF.

A note on this clone: The same CDR3 can be traced to other DNA sequences in this sample. The J gene is TRBJ2-7, the V gene TRBV3-1 (or the pseudogene TRBV3-2); D may be TRBD1 (5 bases). This CDR3 has 14 residues. Looked up from germline, CDR1 is LGHDT and CDR2 is YNNKEL (reference sequence). The V and J ends lost 0 bases and 2 bases respectively, with 8 bases between them. As DNA, the CDR3 is TGTGCCAGCAGCCAAGAAACAGGACCCTACGAGCAGTACTTC. It codes for CASSQETGPYEQYF.

This chain uses TRBV4-2 with TRBJ2-2, with TRBD1 identical over 11 bases. V dropped 2 bases and J dropped 4; count of bases not matched to a gene: 3. This CDR3 is 16 amino acids long. Germline loops: CDR1 LGHNA, CDR2 YNFKEQ. For the CDR3, the DNA is TGTGCCAGCAGCCAACCCGGGACAGGGGGCACCGGGGAGCTGTTTTTT. It specifies CASSQPGTGGTGELFF.

The chain combines TRBV7-9 with TRBJ1-3; D remains unclear. Trimming cost V 4 bases and J 0 bases, with 19 bases left between them. In germline, CDR1 is SEHNR, CDR2 FQNEAQ (reference sequence). This CDR3 comprises 18 residues. CDR3 protein: CASSSTRLLQSSGNTIYF. CDR3 nucleotides: TGTGCCAGCAGCTCAACGAGACTCTTACAAAGCTCTGGAAACACCATATATTTT.

The chain employs TRBV12-3 or TRBV12-4 and TRBJ1-1; D remains unclear. The CDR3 runs to 13 residues. The germline V and J ends were trimmed by 11 bases and 6 bases, with 19 bases remaining between them. The DNA of the CDR3 is TGTGCCGTCCCCGGGAGGAGGTACTCTGAAGCTTTCTTT. Its protein product is CAVPGRRYSEAFF.

CDR3 protein: CASSPRTSGGNEQYF. CDR3 nucleotides: TGTGCCAGCAGTCCCCGGACTAGCGGGGGTAACGAGCAGTACTTC. J is TRBJ2-7 and V is TRBV2, with TRBD2 matching over 13 bases. From germline, CDR1 is SNHLY and CDR2 FYNNEI. This CDR3 region has 15 residues. The ends lost 5 bases at V and 5 bases at J; junction bases unmatched: 6.

The rearrangement uses TRBV5-1 and TRBJ1-6; 7 positions agree with TRBD1. The germline V gene has CDR1 SGHRS and CDR2 YFSETQ. There are 16 residues in the CDR3. V shed 2 bases and J 7 bases; nucleotides not matched to a gene: 9. The chain's CDR3 is CASSFGDRDINSPLHF. The CDR3 region has the DNA TGCGCCAGCAGCTTTGGGGACAGAGATATAAATTCACCCCTCCACTTT.

The V gene is TRBV27, the J gene TRBJ1-6, with D unclear. The germline V gene encodes CDR1 MNHEY and CDR2 SMNVEV (reference sequence). The CDR3 has 15 amino acids. V lost 2 bases to trimming and J lost 4 bases, with 9 bases between them. The CDR3 region has the DNA TGTGCCAGCAGTTTACCCCCCCGTTATAATTCACCCCTCCACTTT. Translating gives CASSLPPRYNSPLHF.